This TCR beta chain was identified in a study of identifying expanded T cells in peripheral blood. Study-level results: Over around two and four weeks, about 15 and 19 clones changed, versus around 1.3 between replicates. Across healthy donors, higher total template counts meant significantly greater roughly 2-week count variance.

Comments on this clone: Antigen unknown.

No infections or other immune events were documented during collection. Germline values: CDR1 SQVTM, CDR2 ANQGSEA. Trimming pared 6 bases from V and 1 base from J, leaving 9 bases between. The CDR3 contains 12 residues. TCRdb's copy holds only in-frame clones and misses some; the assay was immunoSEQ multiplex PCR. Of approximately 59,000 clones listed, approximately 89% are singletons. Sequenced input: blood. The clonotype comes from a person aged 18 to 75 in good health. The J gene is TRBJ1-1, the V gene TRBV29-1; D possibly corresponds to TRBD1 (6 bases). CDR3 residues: CSVRQANTEAFF. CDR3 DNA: TGCAGCGTCCGACAGGCGAACACTGAAGCTTTCTTT. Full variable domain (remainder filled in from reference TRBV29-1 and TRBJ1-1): SAVISQKPSRDICQRGTSLTIQCQVDSQVTMMFWYRQQPGQSLTLIATANQGSEATYESGFVIDKFPISRPNLTFSTLTVSNMSPEDSSIYLCSVRQANTEAFFGQGTRLTVV.